A single sample is the source of the 15 T cell receptor beta chains below, sequenced in a study of blood T cell repertoires in COVID-19. The assay was immunoSEQ multiplex PCR, and TCRdb's table has in-frame clones only and misses some. Of more than 200,000 clones in the sample, 70% to 85% are singletons; the top ten hold roughly 4.6%. The sequencing input was peripheral blood. The source of these receptors is a woman of 80 years or more with active or convalescent COVID-19.

The CDR3 DNA reads TGCGCCAGCAGCTCCACCGGGACTAGCGGGAGGCGCGAGACCCAGTACTTC. It translates to CASSSTGTSGRRETQYF. The gene calls are TRBV5-1 and TRBJ2-5, with TRBD2 matching 15 bases. J was trimmed by 5 bases and V by 3 bases; bases with no gene match: 8. This CDR3 spans 17 amino acids. Germline V CDR1 and CDR2: SGHRS, YFSETQ.

V usage is TRBV7-6 and J usage is TRBJ1-4, with D tentatively TRBD1 (6 bases). The CDR3 runs to 17 residues. V lost 2 bases, J lost 3 bases, and 16 bases lay in between. Germline lookup yields CDR1 SGHVS and CDR2 FNYEAQ. The CDR3 nucleotides read TGTGCCAGCAGCTTAAGGGGACGGGCAGGGGCTAATGAAAAACTGTTTTTT. This encodes CASSLRGRAGANEKLFF.

The rearrangement joins TRBV28 to TRBJ1-4; a weak D match, TRBD1 (6 bases). CDR3 size: 13 residues. V was shortened by 10 bases and J by 7 bases, with 16 bases between the two germline ends. Germline assignment: CDR1 MDHEN and CDR2 SYDVKM. The CDR3 here is CATNRALSEKLFF. In DNA, the CDR3 is TGTGCCACCAACAGGGCCCTTTCTGAAAAACTGTTTTTT.

The V gene is TRBV5-1, the J gene TRBJ1-1; no definite D call. There are 18 residues in the CDR3. The germline gives CDR1 SGHRS, CDR2 YFSETQ. V was cut by 2 bases and J by 1 base, with 21 bases left in between. The chain's CDR3 is CASSLGGTVGGGNTEAFF. The CDR3 DNA reads TGCGCCAGCAGCTTAGGTGGTACAGTGGGTGGTGGGAACACTGAAGCTTTCTTT.

The rearrangement uses TRBV7-9 and TRBJ1-5; D is ambiguous. The V and J ends lost 3 bases and 5 bases respectively, with 8 bases between them. Germline V gene sequence: CDR1 SEHNR, CDR2 FQNEAQ (reference sequence). The CDR3 consists of 13 residues. For the CDR3, the DNA is TGTGCCAGCAGCTTCTCTCGAGATCAGCCCCAGCATTTT. Residues: CASSFSRDQPQHF.

V gene TRBV5-1 combines with J gene TRBJ2-3, with 9 bases that match TRBD1. The CDR3 consists of 15 residues. Per the germline V gene, CDR1 is SGHRS and CDR2 is YFSETQ. Unmatched junction bases numbered 6, after V lost 5 bases and J lost 2 bases. CDR3 nucleotide sequence: TGCGCCAGCAGAGGGGGGACAGGGTCCACAGATACGCAGTATTTT. As protein: CASRGGTGSTDTQYF.

The chain employs TRBV19 and TRBJ1-5; 7 bases match TRBD1. Per the germline V gene, CDR1 is LNHDA and CDR2 is SQIVND (reference sequence). The CDR3 sequence is 16 residues long. With V trimmed by 5 bases and J by 7 bases, 14 bases remained unmatched. In nucleotides, the CDR3 is TGTGCCAGTAGTCCAATCAACAGGGGTGGAGGCCAGCCCCAGCATTTT. Encoded protein: CASSPINRGGGQPQHF.

In its sample, this clone was seen a few times. The chain joins TRBV27 to TRBJ2-7; a weak D match, TRBD1 (6 bases). The V end lost 5 bases, the J end lost 2 bases, and 13 bases lay between the germline ends. The CDR3 extends over 14 amino acids. In germline, CDR1 is MNHEY, CDR2 SMNVEV (reference sequence). This CDR3 reads CASSSKGETYEQYF. The DNA of the CDR3 is TGTGCCAGCAGTAGCAAGGGGGAAACCTACGAGCAGTACTTC.

This clone has just a few counts. This chain uses TRBV30 with TRBJ1-1; the D is unclear. From germline, CDR1 is GTSNPN and CDR2 SVGIG (reference sequence). CDR3 length equals 15 residues. Trimming removed 4 bases at V and 2 bases at J, with 17 bases between. The CDR3 reads CAWTPAHRVNTEAFF. The CDR3 DNA sequence: TGTGCCTGGACTCCCGCCCACCGCGTTAACACTGAAGCTTTCTTT.

The chain carries TRBV6-5 and TRBJ1-4, with D possibly being TRBD1 (5 bases). The length of the CDR3 is 14 residues. V was shortened by 6 bases and J by 8 bases, with 16 bases between the two germline ends. From germline, CDR1 is MNHEY and CDR2 SVGAGI. The CDR3 DNA reads TGTGCCAGCAGCTCGGGGGGGGTGGGCGAAAAACTGTTTTTT. Protein sequence: CASSSGGVGEKLFF.

This sequence joins TRBV27 and TRBJ1-1; D not resolved. Germline V CDR1 and CDR2: MNHEY, SMNVEV (reference sequence). This CDR3 has 14 amino acids. Between the trimmed V and J ends, which lost 4 bases and 2 bases, there was a span of 11 bases. CDR3 region: CASSSTYRNTEAFF. The CDR3 nucleotides are TGTGCCAGCAGTTCCACTTACCGAAACACTGAAGCTTTCTTT.

The chain joins TRBV5-1 to TRBJ2-1; TRBD2 agrees at 9 bases. Germline CDR1 SGHRS, CDR2 YFSETQ. The length of the CDR3 is 16 residues. V shed 0 bases, J shed 7 bases, and the junction held 8 bases outside the gene matches. The CDR3 sequence is CASSLVLGGGGNEQFF. In DNA form, the CDR3 reads TGCGCCAGCAGCTTGGTGCTAGGCGGGGGGGGGAATGAGCAGTTCTTC.

This clone came up once. This chain connects TRBV5-1 to TRBJ2-3; TRBD2 aligns across 10 bases. This CDR3 is 15 amino acids long. V lost 1 base to trimming and J lost 3 bases; unmatched junction nucleotides: 2. Germline loops: CDR1 SGHRS, CDR2 YFSETQ. The CDR3 DNA follows: TGCGCCAGCAGCTTGATTAGCGGGAGGACAGATACGCAGTATTTT. It translates to CASSLISGRTDTQYF.

The V gene is TRBV3-1 (or the pseudogene TRBV3-2), the J gene TRBJ1-1; the D gene is possibly TRBD1 (5 bases). Germline-derived CDR1 and CDR2 are LGHDT and YNNKEL (reference sequence). Trimming shortened V by 5 bases and J by 4 bases, and 14 bases separated the two germline ends. CDR3 length equals 14 residues. The chain's CDR3 is CASSAGTGGTEAFF. For the CDR3, the DNA is TGTGCCAGCAGCGCCGGGACGGGGGGCACTGAAGCTTTCTTT.

This clone showed up just a few times. This specimen includes other DNA sequences encoding the same CDR3. The chain employs TRBV27 and TRBJ1-1; the D is unclear. Germline V lookup: CDR1 MNHEY, CDR2 SMNVEV (reference sequence). The CDR3 length is 12 residues. V lost 5 bases and J 0 bases, leaving 4 bases between the germline ends. CDR3 nucleotides: TGTGCCAGCAGTGACTTGAACACTGAAGCTTTCTTT. Encoded protein: CASSDLNTEAFF.